These 30 T cell receptor beta chains were sequenced from one sample in a study of T cells in Graves' hyperthyroidism and ophthalmopathy. Amplified TCR beta CDR3 regions came from RNA transcripts. HTBI primers drove first-round RT-PCR of the TCR CDR3. TCRdb redid the calling of the multiplex PCR reads with MiXCR, one entry per CDR3 protein. Here the sample spans hundreds of thousands of distinct CDR3 sequences, roughly 45% being singletons. Sequenced sample: peripheral blood or thyroid tissue (not recorded which). The receptors originated from an adult man with Graves' disease, either hyperthyroidism or ophthalmopathy (not recorded which).

This clonotype has at least ten counts. The rearrangement links TRBV12-3 or TRBV12-4 to TRBJ1-5; TRBD1 matches at 9 bases. The trim removed 6 bases at V and 3 bases at J, leaving 3 bases unmatched. The CDR3 has 14 residues. In DNA form, the CDR3 reads TGTGCCAGCAGACGGACAGGGGACAATCAGCCCCAGCATTTT. Translating it yields CASRRTGDNQPQHF.

This clonotype was seen at least ten times. The chain links TRBV10-3 to TRBJ2-7; 9 bases are a match to TRBD2. V lost 2 bases, J lost 2 bases, and 4 bases stayed unmatched. The CDR3 runs 15 residues. The V gene's germline CDR1 is ENHRY and CDR2 SYGVKD. The CDR3 DNA reads TGTGCCATCAGTGAGCCGGGACTAGCACCCTACGAGCAGTACTTC. This encodes CAISEPGLAPYEQYF.

The J gene is TRBJ2-5, the V gene TRBV6-4; possibly TRBD2 for D (6 bases). The CDR3 spans 16 residues. The V gene's germline CDR1 is MRHNA and CDR2 SNTAGT. V lost 7 bases, J lost 4 bases, and 22 bases lay in between. CDR3 amino acids: CASNTLSGGVTETQYF. CDR3 bases: TGTGCCAGCAATACACTTAGTGGAGGGGTGACAGAGACCCAGTACTTC.

Remarks on this clonotype: This may be a read error, as it is one base from a much larger clone. The conserved phenylalanine or tryptophan normally closing the CDR3 is absent here, so this likely arose from a read error. V is TRBV20-1 and J is TRBJ1-1; D is ambiguous. Trimming cost V 6 bases and J 10 bases, with 12 bases left between them. The CDR3 is made up of 10 amino acids. Germline values: CDR1 DFQATT, CDR2 SNEGSKA (reference sequence). The CDR3 DNA is TGCAGTGCAGATGAGCTAGCAGCTTTCATT. Translating gives CSADELAAFI.

On this clonotype: A read error may produce the germline difference seen at one junction end. This chain's CDR3 is CASKGYNPPLHF. DNA of the CDR3: TGTGCCAGCAAAGGCTATAATCCACCCCTCCACTTT. V and J are TRBV12-3 or TRBV12-4 and TRBJ1-6; D gene ambiguous. The length of the CDR3 is 12 residues.

The chain joins TRBV2 to TRBJ1-4; weak D call: TRBD1 (5 bases). Germline loops: CDR1 SNHLY, CDR2 FYNNEI. The CDR3 is made up of 14 amino acids. The V end lost 0 bases, the J end lost 7 bases, and 9 bases lay between the germline ends. This CDR3 reads CASSEAVQGEKLFF. The CDR3 nucleotides are TGTGCCAGCAGTGAAGCAGTGCAGGGTGAAAAACTGTTTTTT.

This clonotype was observed a handful of times. V is TRBV11-2 and J is TRBJ2-7; D perhaps matches TRBD2 (6 bases). Germline CDR1 SGHAT, CDR2 FQNNGV. The length of the CDR3 is 13 residues. V was trimmed by 11 bases and J by 4 bases, leaving 18 bases between them. The CDR3 spells CAGRPEGVYEQYF. The CDR3 region has the DNA TGTGCCGGAAGGCCGGAGGGTGTGTACGAGCAGTACTTC.

The V gene is TRBV10-3, the J gene TRBJ1-3; D is perhaps TRBD1 (5 bases). The CDR3 contains 14 residues. Germline V gene sequence: CDR1 ENHRY, CDR2 SYGVKD. Trimming cost V 6 bases and J 4 bases, with 13 bases left between them. CDR3 bases: TGTGCCATCAGCGGACATTTTCAAGGAAACACCATATATTTT. Protein: CAISGHFQGNTIYF.

The chain has TRBV12-3 or TRBV12-4 and TRBJ1-5; 7 positions agree with TRBD1. Germline trimming cut 4 bases from V and 6 bases from J; bases unmatched to any gene: 9. This CDR3 is built from 15 residues. The CDR3 region has the DNA TGTGCCAGCAGTTACTCGACAGGGTTCAGTCAGCCCCAGCATTTT. Protein sequence: CASSYSTGFSQPQHF.

This clonotype was observed many times. V is TRBV29-1 and J is TRBJ1-4, with TRBD1 matching 7 bases. V was pared by 6 bases and J by 3 bases, with 7 bases of the junction left unmatched. This CDR3 is built from 14 residues. Germline-derived CDR1 and CDR2 are SQVTM and ANQGSEA. The CDR3: CSVSDRVANEKLFF. The CDR3 DNA is TGCAGCGTGTCAGACAGGGTTGCTAATGAAAAACTGTTTTTT.

The CDR3 region has the DNA TGCGCCAGCAGGGGAGGGGCTCTCGACACCGGGGAGCTGTTTTTT. It translates to CASRGGALDTGELFF. The chain carries TRBV5-1 and TRBJ2-2, with 7 bases that match TRBD2. The CDR3 is made up of 15 amino acids. The trim removed 5 bases at V and 3 bases at J, leaving 7 bases unmatched. Germline V CDR1 and CDR2: SGHRS, YFSETQ.

As regards this clonotype: A single base separates this from a much larger clone, so it may be a read error. J is TRBJ1-2 and V is TRBV10-3, with TRBD1 identical over 7 bases. V shed 6 bases, J shed 4 bases, and the junction held 11 bases outside the gene matches. In germline, CDR1 is ENHRY, CDR2 SYGVKD. The CDR3 is made up of 15 amino acids. The CDR3 DNA is TGTGCCATCAGGGACAGGTCAAAGTCTTCCTATGGCTACACCTTC. The encoded protein is CAIRDRSKSSYGYTF.

The CDR3 sequence: CASSQGAGYTF. Written as DNA, the CDR3 is TGTGCCAGCAGTCAGGGTGCTGGCTACACCTTC. V and J are TRBV9 and TRBJ1-2; weak D call: TRBD1 (5 bases). Germline V gene data show CDR1 as SGDLS and CDR2 as YYNGEE. The CDR3 loop spans 11 amino acids. V lost 5 bases to trimming and J lost 7 bases, with 9 bases between them. The whole variable domain, filled in from reference TRBV9 and TRBJ1-2, reads DSGVTQTPKHLITATGQRVTLRCSPRSGDLSVYWYQQSLDQGLQFLIQYYNGEERAKGNILERFSAQQFPDLHSELNLSSLELGDSALYFCASSQGAGYTFGSGTRLTVV.

In the case of this clonotype: A single base separates this from a much larger clone, so it may be a read error. The V gene is TRBV28, the J gene TRBJ1-2, with D possibly TRBD1 on 5 matching bases. Germline V gene lookup returns CDR1 MDHEN and CDR2 SYDVKM. The CDR3 length is 14 residues. Trimming took 5 bases from V and 3 from J, leaving 13 bases between them. CDR3 in amino acids: CASSDRGTDYGYTF. The CDR3, as DNA: TGTGCCAGCAGTGATCGCGGGACTGACTATGGCTACACCTTC.

The chain uses TRBV12-3 or TRBV12-4 and TRBJ2-2; weak D call: TRBD2 (6 bases). With 6 bases removed from V and 1 base from J, the gap between germline ends came to 12 bases. The CDR3 runs 15 residues. The CDR3: CASSHGTVNTGELFF. In DNA, the CDR3 is TGTGCCAGCAGCCACGGGACTGTGAACACCGGGGAGCTGTTTTTT.

The J gene is TRBJ2-3, the V gene TRBV2; D not certain. V lost 5 bases to trimming and J lost 0 bases, with 9 bases between them. The CDR3 has 14 amino acids. Germline V lookup: CDR1 SNHLY, CDR2 FYNNEI. This CDR3 reads CASSLDASTDTQYF. CDR3 coding DNA: TGTGCCAGCAGTCTCGATGCTAGCACAGATACGCAGTATTTT.

This rearrangement joins TRBV9 to TRBJ1-1; maybe TRBD1 (5 bases). The CDR3 covers 16 residues. The germline CDR1 and CDR2 sequences are SGDLS and YYNGEE. V was pared by 3 bases and J by 7 bases, with 22 bases between. DNA for the CDR3: TGTGCCAGCAGCGGCGCCTCCCAGGGCCCTATCGATGAAGCTTTCTTT. Protein sequence: CASSGASQGPIDEAFF. Full variable domain (missing parts from reference TRBV9 and TRBJ1-1): DSGVTQTPKHLITATGQRVTLRCSPRSGDLSVYWYQQSLDQGLQFLIQYYNGEERAKGNILERFSAQQFPDLHSELNLSSLELGDSALYFCASSGASQGPIDEAFFGQGTRLTVV.

Comments on this clonotype: A much larger clonotype is one base distant, so this may be a read error. The chain combines TRBV2 with TRBJ1-6; 9 bases fit TRBD1. Per the germline V gene, CDR1 is SNHLY and CDR2 is FYNNEI. The CDR3 loop spans 16 amino acids. V shed 4 bases and J 9 bases; nucleotides not matched to a gene: 10. CDR3 amino acids: CASSASGTGLASPLHF. The CDR3 DNA sequence: TGTGCCAGCAGTGCTTCCGGGACAGGGTTAGCTTCACCCCTCCACTTT.

This clonotype has just a few counts. This chain links TRBV20-1 with TRBJ1-4; TRBD1 is a possible D gene (5 bases). Trimming pared 4 bases from V and 0 bases from J, leaving 9 bases between. The germline V gene encodes CDR1 DFQATT and CDR2 SNEGSKA (reference sequence). The CDR3 length is 14 residues. The CDR3 DNA follows: TGCAGTGCTACGCCGGACACAACTAATGAAAAACTGTTTTTT. Translation gives CSATPDTTNEKLFF.

This clonotype was found many times. V and J are TRBV7-9 and TRBJ2-5, with TRBD1 matching 8 bases. V lost 6 bases to trimming and J lost 5 bases; unmatched junction nucleotides: 14. Germline lookup yields CDR1 SEHNR and CDR2 FQNEAQ (reference sequence). The CDR3 has 16 residues. The CDR3 coding sequence is TGTGCCAGCAGACAACTCGGACAGGGAGGCTCCGAGACCCAGTACTTC. It yields the protein CASRQLGQGGSETQYF. The full variable domain, completed using reference TRBV7-9 and TRBJ2-5, is DTGVSQNPRHKITKRGQNVTFRCDPISEHNRLYWYRQTLGQGPEFLTYFQNEAQLEKSRLLSDRFSAERPKGSFSTLEIQRTEQGDSAMYLCASRQLGQGGSETQYFGPGTRLLVL.

With regard to this clonotype: This clone may be a read error of a much larger clone one base away. The V gene is TRBV10-3, the J gene TRBJ2-7; no clear D gene. The length of the CDR3 is 11 residues. Germline V lookup: CDR1 ENHRY, CDR2 SYGVKD. The V and J ends lost 3 bases and 10 bases respectively, with 10 bases between them. This CDR3 reads CAISDRRFQYF. The CDR3 region has the DNA TGTGCCATCAGTGACCGACGGTTCCAGTACTTC.

This clonotype came up a few times. The chain carries TRBV12-3 or TRBV12-4 and TRBJ2-7; TRBD1 aligns across 9 bases. CDR3 size: 15 residues. Trimming at V came to 3 bases and at J to 3 bases, leaving 6 bases not matched to a gene. The CDR3 DNA reads TGTGCCAGCAGTTTTGATGGGACAGGGTTCTACGAGCAGTACTTC. This gives the protein CASSFDGTGFYEQYF.

This chain connects TRBV19 to TRBJ2-2, with D possibly TRBD1 on 6 matching bases. Deletions cut 7 bases from V and 1 base from J, with 7 bases between. There are 13 residues in the CDR3. Germline-derived CDR1 and CDR2 are LNHDA and SQIVND (reference sequence). CDR3 in amino acids: CASKGGNTGELFF. The CDR3, as DNA: TGTGCCAGTAAAGGGGGGAACACCGGGGAGCTGTTTTTT. Using reference TRBV19 and TRBJ2-2 for the parts outside the CDR3, the full variable domain is DGGITQSPKYLFRKEGQNVTLSCEQNLNHDAMYWYRQDPGQGLRLIYYSQIVNDFQKGDIAEGYSVSREKKESFPLTVTSAQKNPTAFYLCASKGGNTGELFFGEGSRLTVL.

This clonotype was observed a few times. The V gene is TRBV2, the J gene TRBJ1-4, with D tentatively TRBD1 (5 bases). Germline CDR1 reads SNHLY; CDR2 reads FYNNEI. V gave up 7 bases and J gave up 8 bases, with 11 bases separating them. The CDR3 length is 12 residues. This chain's CDR3 is CASKGAGEKLFF. The CDR3, as DNA: TGTGCCAGCAAAGGGGCAGGAGAAAAACTGTTTTTT.

Points on this clonotype: This may come from a read error, since a much larger clone is one base off. This chain uses TRBV24-1 with TRBJ1-2, with TRBD1 matching over 7 bases. The V segment lost 4 bases and the J segment 6 bases; nucleotides outside the gene matches: 7. Per the germline V gene, CDR1 is KGHDR and CDR2 is SFDVKD. The CDR3 is 14 amino acids. The CDR3 DNA is TGTGCCACCAGTGACCCTCCGGGACAGAATGGCTACACCTTC. It codes for CATSDPPGQNGYTF.

The J gene is TRBJ1-3, the V gene TRBV11-2; D is perhaps TRBD1 (5 bases). The CDR3 runs 15 residues. V lost 4 bases to trimming and J lost 0 bases, with 10 bases between them. Germline V gene sequence: CDR1 SGHAT, CDR2 FQNNGV. Here the CDR3 DNA reads TGTGCCAGCAGCTCGCAGGGAGTCTCTGGAAACACCATATATTTT. Its translation: CASSSQGVSGNTIYF.

This chain uses TRBV7-6 with TRBJ1-1; D call uncertain. The V end lost 11 bases, the J end lost 6 bases, and 19 bases lay between the germline ends. The CDR3 loop spans 13 amino acids. Per germline, CDR1 SGHVS and CDR2 FNYEAQ. The CDR3 sequence is CAGVQVEGSEAFF. The CDR3 region has the DNA TGTGCCGGCGTCCAGGTAGAGGGCTCTGAAGCTTTCTTT.

Only a few counts were recorded for this clonotype. The CDR3 region is CASSLMGPWNTEAFF. The CDR3 bases are TGCGCCAGCAGCTTGATGGGTCCGTGGAACACTGAAGCTTTCTTT. The chain has TRBV5-1 and TRBJ1-1, with D hard to call. Trimming shortened V by 1 base and J by 1 base, and 11 bases separated the two germline ends. The germline V gene encodes CDR1 SGHRS and CDR2 YFSETQ. The CDR3 is 15 amino acids.

This clonotype was detected many times. The chain has TRBV20-1 and TRBJ1-5; maybe TRBD1 (5 bases). Per germline, CDR1 DFQATT and CDR2 SNEGSKA (reference sequence). Trimming stripped 3 bases from V and 2 bases from J, with 8 bases between. The CDR3 spans 13 residues. CDR3 protein: CSASGAGNQPQHF. The CDR3 bases are TGCAGTGCTAGTGGGGCAGGCAATCAGCCCCAGCATTTT.

This clonotype was seen at least ten times. The chain is built from TRBV20-1 and TRBJ2-7, with 12 bases identical to TRBD2. Germline V gene lookup returns CDR1 DFQATT and CDR2 SNEGSKA (reference sequence). Unmatched junction bases numbered 4, after V lost 4 bases and J lost 3 bases. This CDR3 is built from 14 residues. Here the CDR3 DNA reads TGCAGTGCTACGCCTAGCGGGAGGGGCTACGAGCAGTACTTC. Protein product: CSATPSGRGYEQYF.